The 3 T cell receptor beta chains reported below all come from one sample, sequenced in a study of shared clonotypes between healthy human individuals. The method was immunoSEQ multiplex PCR; TCRdb's version includes in-frame clones alone and lacks a portion of them. The data contain around 980,000 clones, 75% to 80% of them singletons. Sequenced: memory CD4+ T cells from PBMCs. Regarding subset: CD45RA-negative fraction. Source of these receptors: a man between 18 and 29 years old in good health. Some clones in this sample may be carry-over from other donors' samples.

V usage is TRBV7-3 and J usage is TRBJ2-1; 7 bases agree with TRBD2. V trimming: 1 base; J trimming: 10 bases; junction bases outside the gene matches: 4. CDR3 size: 13 residues. Germline V gene data show CDR1 as SGHTA and CDR2 as FQGTGA. The CDR3 reads CASSLSGSGEQFF. CDR3 nucleotide sequence: TGTGCCAGCAGCTTAAGCGGGAGTGGGGAGCAGTTCTTC.

J is TRBJ2-1 and V is TRBV5-1; D might be TRBD2 (6 bases). CDR1 is SGHRS and CDR2 is YFSETQ in the germline V gene. V lost 4 bases to trimming and J lost 9 bases, with 20 bases between them. The CDR3 totals 15 residues. The chain's CDR3 is CASSLKRVGSAEQFF. The CDR3 nucleotides are TGCGCCAGCAGCCTGAAGCGGGTCGGATCGGCTGAGCAGTTCTTC. Supplemented by reference TRBV5-1 and TRBJ2-1, the full variable domain reads KAGVTQTPRYLIKTRGQQVTLSCSPISGHRSVSWYQQTPGQGLQFLFEYFSETQRNKGNFPGRFSGRQFSNSRSEMNVSTLELGDSALYLCASSLKRVGSAEQFFGPGTRLTVL.

The V call is TRBV11-3, the J call TRBJ2-3, with a possible D match to TRBD2 (5 bases). V was clipped by 1 base and J by 6 bases, with 14 bases between them. CDR1 SGHNT and CDR2 YENEEA come from the germline V gene. This CDR3 has 15 residues. CDR3 protein: CASSLGPGGADTQYF. The CDR3 coding sequence is TGTGCCAGCAGCTTAGGACCTGGAGGAGCGGATACGCAGTATTTT.